This T cell receptor beta chain was profiled in a study of blood T cell repertoires in COVID-19. About the research overall: COVID-19 samples from acute and convalescent phases originated in the United States, Italy and Spain.

Only in-frame clones appear in the TCRdb table, and some are missing; sequencing was by immunoSEQ multiplex PCR. The data contain about 220,000 clones, approximately 85% of them seen just once; the ten biggest clones take up approximately 2.6%. CDR1 is MDHEN, CDR2 SYDVKM, per germline. The CDR3 has 16 amino acids. J lost 4 bases, V lost 6 bases, and 8 bases had no gene match. The J gene is TRBJ1-4, the V gene TRBV28; 10 nucleotides line up with TRBD1. Material for sequencing was peripheral blood. The sequence was collected from a man aged 45-65 years who had recovered from COVID-19. The CDR3 DNA reads TGTGCCAGCAGACCTATTGGACAGGGGGGTAATGAAAAACTGTTTTTT. Protein: CASRPIGQGGNEKLFF.